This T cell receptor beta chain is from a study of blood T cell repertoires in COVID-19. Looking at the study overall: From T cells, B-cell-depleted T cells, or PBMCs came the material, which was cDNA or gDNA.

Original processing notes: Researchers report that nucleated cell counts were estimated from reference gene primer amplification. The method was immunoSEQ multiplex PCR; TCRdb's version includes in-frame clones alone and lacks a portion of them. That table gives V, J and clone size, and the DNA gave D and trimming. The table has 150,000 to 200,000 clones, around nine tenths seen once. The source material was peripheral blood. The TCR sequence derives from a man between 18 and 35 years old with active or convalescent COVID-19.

Written as DNA, the CDR3 is TGTGCCAGCAGCATTTGGACTAGCGGCGCCAAAGAGACCCAGTACTTC. Its translation is CASSIWTSGAKETQYF. The chain carries TRBV7-2 and TRBJ2-5, with TRBD2 matching 10 bases. The ends lost 5 bases at V and 3 bases at J; junction bases unmatched: 9. CDR3 length: 16 residues. Germline loops: CDR1 SGHTA, CDR2 FQGNSA.